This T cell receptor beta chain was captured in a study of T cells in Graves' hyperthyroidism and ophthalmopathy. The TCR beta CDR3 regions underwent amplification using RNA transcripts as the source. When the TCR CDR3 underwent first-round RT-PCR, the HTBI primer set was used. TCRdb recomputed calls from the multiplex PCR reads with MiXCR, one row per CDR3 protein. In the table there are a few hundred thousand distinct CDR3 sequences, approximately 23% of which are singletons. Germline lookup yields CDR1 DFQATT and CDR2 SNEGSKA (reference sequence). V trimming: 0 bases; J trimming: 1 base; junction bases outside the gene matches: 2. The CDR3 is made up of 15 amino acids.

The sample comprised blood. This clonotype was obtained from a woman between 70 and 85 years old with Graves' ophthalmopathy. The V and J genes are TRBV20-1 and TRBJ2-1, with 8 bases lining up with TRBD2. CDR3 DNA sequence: TGCAGTGCTAGAGAGGGGACTAGGTCCTACAATGAGCAGTTCTTC. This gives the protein CSAREGTRSYNEQFF.